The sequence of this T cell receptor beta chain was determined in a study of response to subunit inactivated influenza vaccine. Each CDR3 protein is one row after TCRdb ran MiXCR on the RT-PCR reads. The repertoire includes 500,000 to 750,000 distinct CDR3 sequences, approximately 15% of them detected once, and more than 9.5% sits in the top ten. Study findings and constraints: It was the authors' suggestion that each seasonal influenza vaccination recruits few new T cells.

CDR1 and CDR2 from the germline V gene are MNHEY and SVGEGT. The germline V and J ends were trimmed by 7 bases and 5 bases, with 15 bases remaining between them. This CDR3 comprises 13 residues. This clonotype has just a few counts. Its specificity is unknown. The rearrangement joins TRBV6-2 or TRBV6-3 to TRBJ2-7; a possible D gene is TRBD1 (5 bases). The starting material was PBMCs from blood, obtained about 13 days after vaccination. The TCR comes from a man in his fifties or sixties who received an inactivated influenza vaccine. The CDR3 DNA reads TGTGCCAGCAAGCGCTCAGGGAACCACGAGCAGTACTTC. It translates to CASKRSGNHEQYF.